This paragraph reports one T cell receptor (beta chain). This entry comes from a study of cytomegalovirus exposure and HLA in healthy donors. The germline V and J ends were trimmed by 7 bases and 3 bases, with 19 bases remaining between them. The CDR3 has 15 amino acids. Germline CDR1 and CDR2: SGHAT and FQNNGV. The PCR was carried out with 60 Vbeta primers and 13 Jbeta primers. Only in-frame clones appear in the TCRdb table, and some are missing; sequencing was by immunoSEQ multiplex PCR. This table has around 150,000 clones, 65% to 90% appearing once. Sequenced sample: PBMCs. The TCR was taken from a human donor in good health. The gene calls are TRBV11-2 and TRBJ2-7; the D gene is possibly TRBD1 (8 bases). The CDR3 sequence is CASNPGQGLIYEQYF. In DNA form, the CDR3 reads TGTGCCAGCAACCCCGGACAGGGACTAATCTACGAGCAGTACTTC.